The T cell receptor beta chain described here comes from a study of T cells in tuberculosis. Across the whole study: CD1B tetramers identified T cells specific for mycobacterial lipid GMM.

Study-wide points: Some low-affinity tetramer-binding T cells may be absent from this sample.

After thawing and overnight rest, PBMC were stained with GMM-loaded CD1B tetramer, viability dye and anti-CD3 for sorting. CD1B tetramers were loaded with Rhodococcus equi-derived C32 glucose monomycolate. Germline loops: CDR1 MNHEY, CDR2 SVGAGI. This CDR3 is built from 15 residues. With 6 bases removed from V and 2 bases from J, the gap between germline ends came to 13 bases. Clones were read by immunoSEQ multiplex PCR, and TCRdb kept only the in-frame ones, dropping some. The repertoire consists of roughly 59,000 clones, with under 90% occurring once and the leading ten covering 13%. V usage is TRBV6-5 and J usage is TRBJ2-2; no clear D. Source material: CD1b-GMM tetramer-negative cells sorted from PBMCs. The receptor was isolated from an adult woman with latent tuberculosis. The CDR3 DNA is TGTGCCAGCAGGCTCGGGTTAGGAAACACCGGGGAGCTGTTTTTT. Its translation is CASRLGLGNTGELFF.